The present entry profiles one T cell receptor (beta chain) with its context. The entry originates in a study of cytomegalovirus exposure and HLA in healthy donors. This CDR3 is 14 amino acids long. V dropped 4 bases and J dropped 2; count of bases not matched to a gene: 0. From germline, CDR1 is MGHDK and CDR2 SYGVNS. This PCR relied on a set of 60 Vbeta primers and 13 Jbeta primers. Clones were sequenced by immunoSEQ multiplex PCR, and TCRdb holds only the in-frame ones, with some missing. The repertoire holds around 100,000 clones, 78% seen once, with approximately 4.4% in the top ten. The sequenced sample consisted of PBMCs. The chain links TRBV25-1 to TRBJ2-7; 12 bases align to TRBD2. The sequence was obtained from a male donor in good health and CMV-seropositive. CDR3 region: CASSGTSGAYEQYF. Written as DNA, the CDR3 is TGTGCCAGCAGTGGGACTAGCGGGGCCTACGAGCAGTACTTC.